The 29 T cell receptor beta chains in this list originate from one sample, sequenced in a study of CD8+ T cells in alopecia areata. Isolated RNA was reverse transcribed into cDNA used as the sequencing template. Clones were read by immunoSEQ multiplex PCR, and TCRdb kept only the in-frame ones, dropping some. This table holds about 250,000 clones, approximately 61% found once. The sample consisted of CD4+ T cells sorted from blood, taken at week 0. The source is a human donor with alopecia areata.

This clone was seen a handful of times. CDR3 sequence: CAWSPRSHGETQYF. The CDR3 DNA reads as TGTGCCTGGAGCCCCCGCTCCCATGGGGAGACCCAGTACTTC. This rearrangement joins TRBV30 to TRBJ2-5; D gene unclear. Germline V gives CDR1 GTSNPN, CDR2 SVGIG (reference sequence). V dropped 3 bases and J dropped 5 bases, with 16 bases sitting between them. The CDR3 has 14 amino acids.

This clone was observed a few times. The rearrangement uses TRBV4-3 and TRBJ1-6, with D unresolved. The V gene lost 8 bases and the J gene lost 7 bases, with 9 bases spanning the gap. The CDR3 sequence is 12 residues long. Germline V gene data show CDR1 as LGHNA and CDR2 as YSLEER. The CDR3 reads CASANLNSPLHF. Written as DNA, the CDR3 is TGCGCCAGCGCAAACCTAAATTCACCCCTCCACTTT.

This clone was seen a handful of times. V and J are TRBV30 and TRBJ1-2; D gene ambiguous. Trimming took 7 bases from V and 3 from J, leaving 9 bases between them. CDR3 length: 11 amino acids. Germline loops: CDR1 GTSNPN, CDR2 SVGIG (reference sequence). As DNA, the CDR3 is TGTGCCTCCTCTCCGGACTATGGCTACACCTTC. Its translation is CASSPDYGYTF.

The chain employs TRBV6-5 and TRBJ1-5; D is undetermined. The CDR3 covers 13 residues. Germline CDR1 and CDR2: MNHEY and SVGAGI. V lost 7 bases and J 5 bases, leaving 12 bases between the germline ends. The CDR3 spells CASTPSPDQPQHF. CDR3 in DNA: TGTGCCAGCACCCCTTCGCCGGATCAGCCCCAGCATTTT.

J is TRBJ2-5 and V is TRBV30, with D perhaps TRBD2 (6 bases). The germline gives CDR1 GTSNPN, CDR2 SVGIG (reference sequence). The CDR3 contains 14 residues. Between the trimmed V and J ends, which lost 0 bases and 7 bases, there was a span of 15 bases. The CDR3 DNA sequence: TGTGCCTGGAGTGTAGGGACTGGGGCGGGGACCCAGTACTTC. As protein: CAWSVGTGAGTQYF.

The chain carries TRBV18 and TRBJ2-2, with unresolved D. Germline CDR1 reads KGHSH; CDR2 reads LQKENI. Trimming stripped 3 bases from V and 9 bases from J, with 20 bases between. This CDR3 has 16 amino acids. As DNA, the CDR3 is TGTGCCAGCTCACCGGACGACGGACGTTCAGGAAGGGAGCTGTTTTTT. Translation: CASSPDDGRSGRELFF.

V is TRBV29-1 and J is TRBJ2-1; the D gene is possibly TRBD1 (5 bases). The ends were cut back, 6 bases at V and 6 bases at J, with 21 bases in the middle. Germline V gives CDR1 SQVTM, CDR2 ANQGSEA. CDR3 length: 15 amino acids. The CDR3 DNA follows: TGCAGCGTCGAACCGACAGTTACCCCTGGCAATGAGCAGTTCTTC. Encoded protein: CSVEPTVTPGNEQFF.

The chain links TRBV18 to TRBJ2-5; TRBD1 aligns across 8 bases. CDR3 length: 14 amino acids. J was trimmed by 5 bases and V by 5 bases; bases with no gene match: 7. From germline, CDR1 is KGHSH and CDR2 LQKENI. CDR3 sequence reads: CASSTVRGQETQYF. In DNA form, the CDR3 reads TGTGCCAGCTCAACGGTCAGGGGGCAGGAGACCCAGTACTTC.

This rearrangement joins TRBV10-3 to TRBJ2-3, with D hard to call. Germline CDR1 ENHRY, CDR2 SYGVKD. The germline V and J ends were trimmed by 6 bases and 4 bases, with 5 bases remaining between them. The CDR3 consists of 11 residues. CDR3 protein: CAIREADTQYF. For the CDR3, the DNA is TGTGCCATCAGGGAAGCAGATACGCAGTATTTT.

This rearrangement joins TRBV20-1 to TRBJ1-2; D is unclear. Germline values: CDR1 DFQATT, CDR2 SNEGSKA (reference sequence). The V end was cut by 2 bases, the J end by 7 bases, with 8 bases between. The CDR3 extends over 11 amino acids. The CDR3 sequence is CSARPTLGYTF. DNA for the CDR3: TGCAGTGCTAGACCGACCCTTGGCTACACCTTC.

The gene calls are TRBV5-1 and TRBJ1-1, with a possible D match to TRBD1 (5 bases). CDR3 length: 17 residues. Germline loops: CDR1 SGHRS, CDR2 YFSETQ. The V and J ends lost 0 bases and 5 bases respectively, with 20 bases between them. The CDR3 DNA is TGCGCCAGCAGCTTGGACTCCAGGGTTTTTGGGTTAACTGAAGCTTTCTTT. This encodes CASSLDSRVFGLTEAFF.

The chain joins TRBV5-1 to TRBJ2-7, with D tentatively TRBD2 (6 bases). V lost 2 bases and J lost 3, with 15 bases in between. Germline CDR1 and CDR2: SGHRS and YFSETQ. The CDR3 extends over 15 amino acids. CDR3 sequence (DNA): TGCGCCAGCAGCTTACACCGGGGGTCTATCTACGAGCAGTACTTC. Translating it yields CASSLHRGSIYEQYF.

Points on this clone: One junction end disagrees with the germline gene, perhaps due to a read error. The gene calls are TRBV4-2 and TRBJ2-1; D is uncertain. The CDR3 is made up of 12 amino acids. Looked up from germline, CDR1 is LGHNA and CDR2 is YNFKEQ. CDR3 sequence (DNA): TGTGCCAGCAGCGAAGATGGACCGGGCCGGTTCTTC. It translates to CASSEDGPGRFF.

The rearrangement uses TRBV9 and TRBJ1-3, with D perhaps matching TRBD1 (6 bases). The CDR3 spans 17 residues. CDR1 and CDR2 from the germline V gene are SGDLS and YYNGEE. With 1 base removed from V and 0 bases from J, the gap between germline ends came to 14 bases. For the CDR3, the DNA is TGTGCCAGCAGCGTAACCCCCGACAGGCGCTCTGGAAACACCATATATTTT. This sequence encodes CASSVTPDRRSGNTIYF.

This clone was recorded only once. The chain recombines TRBV30 with TRBJ1-1, with D possibly being TRBD1 (6 bases). The CDR3 totals 12 residues. Trimming pared 0 bases from V and 4 bases from J, leaving 6 bases between. Germline V gene sequence: CDR1 GTSNPN, CDR2 SVGIG (reference sequence). The CDR3 DNA is TGTGCCTGGAGTGTACAGGGCACTGAAGCTTTCTTT. Translated: CAWSVQGTEAFF.

A few counts support this clone. The rearrangement links TRBV18 to TRBJ2-7; weak D call: TRBD1 (5 bases). V was clipped by 2 bases and J by 5 bases, with 13 bases between them. CDR3 size: 14 residues. The V gene's germline CDR1 is KGHSH and CDR2 LQKENI. The CDR3 loop reads CASSPGQGSDEQYF. As DNA, the CDR3 is TGTGCCAGCTCACCAGGGCAGGGTTCAGACGAGCAGTACTTC.

This clone was observed a single time. The V gene is TRBV11-2, the J gene TRBJ2-3, with D perhaps TRBD1 (5 bases). This CDR3 contains 15 residues. The V and J ends lost 5 bases and 0 bases respectively, with 12 bases between them. Germline V gives CDR1 SGHAT, CDR2 FQNNGV. The CDR3 region has the DNA TGTGCCAGCAGCCGAAGACAGTCTAGCACAGATACGCAGTATTTT. It translates to CASSRRQSSTDTQYF.

V is TRBV5-6 and J is TRBJ1-1; TRBD1 is a possible D gene (6 bases). Trimming shortened V by 4 bases and J by 6 bases, and 13 bases separated the two germline ends. Looked up from germline, CDR1 is SGHDT and CDR2 is YYEEEE. CDR3 length: 13 residues. For the CDR3, the DNA is TGTGCCAGCAGCCGCTCAGGGGTCGCTGAAGCTTTCTTT. This translates into CASSRSGVAEAFF.

The chain combines TRBV2 with TRBJ1-1, with a possible D match to TRBD1 (6 bases). The CDR3 is made up of 11 amino acids. Germline V gives CDR1 SNHLY, CDR2 FYNNEI. V lost 7 bases and J lost 9, with 12 bases in between. The CDR3 reads CASTRQVKAFF. CDR3 sequence (DNA): TGTGCCAGCACCCGACAGGTTAAAGCTTTCTTT.

This chain links TRBV30 with TRBJ1-6; D gene uncertain. Looked up from germline, CDR1 is GTSNPN and CDR2 is SVGIG (reference sequence). V was shortened by 5 bases and J by 9 bases, with 11 bases between the two germline ends. The CDR3 spans 12 residues. This CDR3 is CAWDYDGSPLHF. The CDR3 region has the DNA TGTGCCTGGGATTACGACGGTTCACCCCTCCACTTT.

The gene calls are TRBV10-3 and TRBJ1-1; D gene unclear. The CDR3 spans 13 residues. The V gene lost 3 bases and the J gene lost 4 bases, with 9 bases spanning the gap. Germline V CDR1 and CDR2: ENHRY, SYGVKD. The CDR3 sequence: CAISDKGSTEAFF. Here the CDR3 DNA reads TGTGCCATCAGTGACAAGGGTAGCACTGAAGCTTTCTTT.

DNA for the CDR3: TGCGCCAGCAGCTTGAACCAGAACACTGAAGCTTTCTTT. It translates to CASSLNQNTEAFF. This sequence joins TRBV5-1 and TRBJ1-1; D ambiguous. V was pared by 1 base and J by 1 base, with 5 bases between. The germline V gene has CDR1 SGHRS and CDR2 YFSETQ. The CDR3 has 13 amino acids.

V gene TRBV4-2 combines with J gene TRBJ2-1, with TRBD2 identical over 12 bases. Germline V gene sequence: CDR1 LGHNA, CDR2 YNFKEQ. This CDR3 is 15 amino acids long. The junction had 11 bases not matched to a gene; V was cut back by 8 bases and J by 9 bases. The CDR3 bases are TGTGCCAGCGGGATTCTAGCGGGGGGGCCAGGTGAGCAGTTCTTC. Translated: CASGILAGGPGEQFF.

The CDR3 DNA is TGTGCCTCGGCACAGGGCAGGAACGAGCAGTACTTC. Protein: CASAQGRNEQYF. V is TRBV30 and J is TRBJ2-7, with D tentatively TRBD1 (6 bases). Deletions cut 7 bases from V and 5 bases from J, with 15 bases between. Germline lookup yields CDR1 GTSNPN and CDR2 SVGIG (reference sequence). CDR3 length equals 12 residues.

The V gene is TRBV6-5, the J gene TRBJ2-3; 8 nucleotides agree with TRBD1. Germline values: CDR1 MNHEY, CDR2 SVGAGI. The length of the CDR3 is 14 residues. V dropped 5 bases and J dropped 2; count of bases not matched to a gene: 3. CDR3 DNA: TGTGCCAGCAGTCGACAGGGGCCCACAGATACGCAGTATTTT. Encoded protein: CASSRQGPTDTQYF.

The chain carries TRBV29-1 and TRBJ1-1; D ambiguous. Trimming left V 7 bases short and J 5 bases short, with 17 bases between. In germline, CDR1 is SQVTM, CDR2 ANQGSEA. The CDR3 spans 13 residues. The DNA of the CDR3 is TGCAGCGCTAGCCACTCGGCCGGGACTGAAGCTTTCTTT. Translating gives CSASHSAGTEAFF.

This clone has more than one count but fewer than ten. The chain has TRBV30 and TRBJ2-7, with 9 bases identical to TRBD1. Losses at the gene ends were 2 bases for V and 4 bases for J; bases not matched to a gene: 9. Germline V CDR1 and CDR2: GTSNPN, SVGIG (reference sequence). This CDR3 is built from 15 residues. The CDR3 region has the DNA TGTGCCTGGAGTAAGCCGGGACAGGGACTATACGAGCAGTACTTC. This codes for CAWSKPGQGLYEQYF.

V usage is TRBV30 and J usage is TRBJ1-4, with D possibly TRBD1 on 5 matching bases. Germline V gene data show CDR1 as GTSNPN and CDR2 as SVGIG (reference sequence). Trimming stripped 4 bases from V and 5 bases from J, with 11 bases between. CDR3 size: 13 residues. CDR3 loop: CAWNVQDNEKLFF. The DNA for the CDR3 is TGTGCCTGGAATGTACAGGACAATGAAAAACTGTTTTTT.

The J gene is TRBJ2-1, the V gene TRBV29-1; TRBD1 is a possible D gene (5 bases). Trimming stripped 4 bases from V and 0 bases from J, with 10 bases between. The length of the CDR3 is 14 residues. CDR1 and CDR2 from the germline V gene are SQVTM and ANQGSEA. Here the CDR3 DNA reads TGCAGCGTTGGACAGTGGAGCTCCTACAATGAGCAGTTCTTC. This sequence encodes CSVGQWSSYNEQFF.